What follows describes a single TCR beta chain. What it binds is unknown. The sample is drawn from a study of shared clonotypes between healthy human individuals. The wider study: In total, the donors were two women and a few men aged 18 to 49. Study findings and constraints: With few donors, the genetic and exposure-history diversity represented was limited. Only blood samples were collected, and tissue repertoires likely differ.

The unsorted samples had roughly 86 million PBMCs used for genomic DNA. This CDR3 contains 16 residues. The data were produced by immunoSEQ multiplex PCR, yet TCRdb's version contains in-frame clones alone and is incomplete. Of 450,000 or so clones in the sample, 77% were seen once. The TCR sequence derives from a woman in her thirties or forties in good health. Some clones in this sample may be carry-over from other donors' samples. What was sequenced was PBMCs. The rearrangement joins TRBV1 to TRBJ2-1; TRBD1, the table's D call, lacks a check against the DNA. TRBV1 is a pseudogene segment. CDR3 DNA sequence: TGCACCAGCAGCCAAGACTGGACAGGGGTTTACAATGAGCAGTTCTTC. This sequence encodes CTSSQDWTGVYNEQFF.